This T cell receptor (beta chain) came from a study of T-cell reconstitution after alpha-beta-depleted transplantation in children. Trimming cost V 1 base and J 4 bases; bases outside gene matches: 3. The V gene's germline CDR1 is SGHVS and CDR2 FQNEAQ. This CDR3 region has 16 residues. Library preparation (for TCRbeta) was performed with unique molecular identifiers. TCRdb ran MiXCR on the PCR reads and lists one entry per CDR3 protein. The data show about 360,000 distinct CDR3 sequences, roughly 15% seen once. This clonotype originated in a human donor who donated a stem cell graft to a child with Fanconi anemia. The V gene is TRBV7-8, the J gene TRBJ2-1; 11 bases align to TRBD2. Sequenced here: PBMCs, sampled from the stem cell graft. CDR3: CASSLGVAGGYNEQFF. The CDR3 DNA follows: TGTGCCAGCAGCTTAGGGGTAGCGGGGGGGTACAATGAGCAGTTCTTC.